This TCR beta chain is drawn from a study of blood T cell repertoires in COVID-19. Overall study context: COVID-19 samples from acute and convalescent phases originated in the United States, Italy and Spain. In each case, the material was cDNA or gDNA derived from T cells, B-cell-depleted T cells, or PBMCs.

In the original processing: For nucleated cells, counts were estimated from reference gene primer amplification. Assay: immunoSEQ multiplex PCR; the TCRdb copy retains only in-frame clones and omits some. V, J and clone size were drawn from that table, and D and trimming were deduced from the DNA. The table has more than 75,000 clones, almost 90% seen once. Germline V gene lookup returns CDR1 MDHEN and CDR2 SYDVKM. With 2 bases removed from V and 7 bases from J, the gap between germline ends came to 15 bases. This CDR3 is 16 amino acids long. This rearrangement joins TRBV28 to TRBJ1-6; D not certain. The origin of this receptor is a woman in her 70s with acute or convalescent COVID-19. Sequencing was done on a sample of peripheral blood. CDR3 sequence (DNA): TGTGCCAGCAGTTTACTAGGAGCGCAGTTAAATTCACCCCTCCACTTT. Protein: CASSLLGAQLNSPLHF.